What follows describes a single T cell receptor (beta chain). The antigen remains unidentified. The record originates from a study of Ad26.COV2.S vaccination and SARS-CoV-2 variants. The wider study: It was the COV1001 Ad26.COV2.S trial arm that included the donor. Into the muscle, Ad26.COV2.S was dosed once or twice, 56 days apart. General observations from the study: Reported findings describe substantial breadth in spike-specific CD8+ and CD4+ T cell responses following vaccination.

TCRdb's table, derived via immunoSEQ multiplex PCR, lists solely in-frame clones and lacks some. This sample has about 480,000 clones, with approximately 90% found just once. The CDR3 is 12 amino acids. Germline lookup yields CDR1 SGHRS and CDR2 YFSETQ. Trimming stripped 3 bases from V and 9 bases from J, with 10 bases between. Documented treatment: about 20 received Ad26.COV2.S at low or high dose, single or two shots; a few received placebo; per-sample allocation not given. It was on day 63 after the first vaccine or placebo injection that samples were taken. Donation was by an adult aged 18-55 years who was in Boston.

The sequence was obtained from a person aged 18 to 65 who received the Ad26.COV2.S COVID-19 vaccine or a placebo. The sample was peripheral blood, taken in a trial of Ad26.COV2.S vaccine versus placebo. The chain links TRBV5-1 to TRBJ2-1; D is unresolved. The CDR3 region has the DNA TGCGCCAGCAGCTCCTCCCTCGGTGAGCAGTTCTTC. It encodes CASSSSLGEQFF.